These 21 T cell receptor delta chains came from one sample sequenced in a study of γδ T cells in repeated Plasmodium falciparum infection (dated by TCRdb to the early 2020s). Receptor amplification or capture employed multiplex PCR. The sequencing machine was an Illumina MiSeq. TCRdb processed the public reads again with the CATT caller, after which rows with matching DNA were combined. The sample has 90,000 to 95,000 delta-chain clones on record, 0.95% to 1% of them singletons. 9.5% to 10% of the sample comes from the top ten. Vgamma9/Vdelta2+ and Vdelta2-negative gammadelta T cell populations were flow-sorted from peripheral blood mononuclear cells for bulk TCR repertoire analysis. Material for sequencing was gamma-delta T cells from blood. These receptors all stem from a pool of human donors (malaria-infected and uninfected, not separated).

This clone came up a few times. TCRdb's protein, taken from a much larger clone, differs from this DNA's translation at residue 9, likely owing to a read error; the protein displayed comes from the DNA. The chain employs TRDV2 and TRDJ3; possible D gene TRDD3, 5 bases. The J gene is absent in TCRdb and was assigned here via DNA matching to germline. V dropped 0 bases and J dropped 2 bases, with 16 bases sitting between them. Germline-derived CDR1 and CDR2 are GEAIGNYY and EKD. CDR3 length equals 19 residues. The CDR3: CACDTAGAWRAWDTRQMFF. DNA for the CDR3: TGTGCCTGTGACACCGCGGGGGCGTGGAGAGCCTGGGACACCCGACAGATGTTTTTC.

A note on this clone: TCRdb's listed protein matches a much larger clone and diverges from this DNA's translation at residue 17, likely through a read error; the protein shown comes from the DNA. The chain uses TRDV1 and TRDJ1; 12 bases match TRDD3. TCRdb carries no J gene annotation; the J gene was assigned here by matching the DNA with germline. Germline V gives CDR1 TSWWSYY, CDR2 QGS. Losses at the gene ends were 2 bases for V and 5 bases for J; bases not matched to a gene: 24. This CDR3 has 22 residues. The CDR3 DNA sequence: TGTGCTCTTGGGGAAAAGACGGCCCCCGGGATGTACTGGGGGATACTTGCGGATAAACTCATCTTT. This translates into CALGEKTAPGMYWGILADKLIF.

A remark on this clone: The protein given by TCRdb reflects a much larger clone and differs at residue 11 from this DNA's translation, likely from a read error; the protein shown is the DNA's translation. The V and J genes are TRAV38-2/DV8 and TRDJ1; TRDD3 is a possible D gene (9 bases). The J gene was not available in TCRdb and was assigned here by matching the DNA to germline segments. The V and J ends lost 2 bases and 2 bases respectively, with 37 bases between them. Germline CDR1 TSESDYY, CDR2 QEAYKQQN. The CDR3 is 23 amino acids. DNA for the CDR3: TGTGCTTATAGGAGTAAGATTTCCTTCCTATACCCTACTGGGGGACACGGGACCGATAAACTCATCTTT. Protein sequence: CAYRSKISFLYPTGGHGTDKLIF.

With respect to this clone: Given a far larger clone just one base away, this is likely a sequencing read error. Other DNA sequences in the same sample also yield this CDR3. The chain couples TRDV1 to TRDJ1, with 11 positions matching TRDD3. Trimming cost V 3 bases and J 3 bases; bases outside gene matches: 9. The V gene's germline CDR1 is TSWWSYY and CDR2 QGS. This CDR3 is built from 17 residues. This CDR3 is CALGEFPPGGYSDKLIF. CDR3 nucleotide sequence: TGTGCTCTTGGGGAGTTTCCCCCTGGGGGATACTCCGATAAACTCATCTTT.

Points on this clone: This is likely an artifact of a read error, given a far larger clone one base away. Other DNA sequences of this sample code for an identical CDR3. The V and J genes are TRDV2 and TRDJ2, with D perhaps matching TRDD3 (6 bases). The germline V gene has CDR1 GEAIGNYY and CDR2 EKD. This CDR3 has 15 residues. The CDR3 sequence: CACDTVGGRTAQLFF. The DNA for the CDR3 is TGTGCCTGTGACACCGTAGGGGGACGGACAGCTCAACTCTTCTTT.

Points on this clone: This DNA's translation differs at residue 18 from TCRdb's protein, which comes from a much larger clone; a read error is likely, and the protein shown is translated from the DNA. The chain joins TRDV1 to TRDJ1, with TRDD3 as a possible D gene (6 bases). The V gene's germline CDR1 is TSWWSYY and CDR2 QGS. The CDR3 loop spans 21 amino acids. CDR3 sequence (DNA): TGTGCTCTTGGGGAACGAACCTACTCCCGGGGGACCTACTCGTACACCGATAGACTCATCTTT. The encoded protein is CALGERTYSRGTYSYTDRLIF.

In this sample, this clone turned up a few times. The protein that TCRdb holds for this DNA derives from a much larger clone and differs from the translated DNA at residue 7, which likely indicates a read error; the protein shown here is translated from the DNA. The rearrangement joins TRDV2 to TRDJ1, with 9 nucleotides matching TRDD3. Matching the DNA to germline supplied the J gene, which TCRdb does not give. V dropped 5 bases and J dropped 0; count of bases not matched to a gene: 18. Per germline, CDR1 GEAIGNYY and CDR2 EKD. The length of the CDR3 is 19 residues. CDR3 sequence: CACVGLGGLLGDYTDKLIF. DNA of the CDR3: TGTGCCTGTGTCGGATTAGGCGGATTACTGGGGGACTACACCGATAAACTCATCTTT.

As for this clone: The protein held in TCRdb is that of a much larger clone and does not match this DNA's translation at residue 8, likely because of a read error; the protein shown is translated from the DNA. The chain employs TRDV1 and TRDJ1; the D gene is possibly TRDD2 (6 bases). Assignment of the J gene here rests on matching the DNA to germline, because TCRdb gives none. Trimming took off 6 bases at V and 0 bases at J, with 14 bases between the two ends. This CDR3 is built from 15 residues. CDR1 is TSWWSYY and CDR2 is QGS in the germline V gene. The CDR3: CALGLPQAYTDKLIF. The CDR3 DNA follows: TGTGCTCTTGGCCTTCCCCAAGCCTACACCGATAAACTCATCTTT.

This clone occurred a few times. A far bigger clonotype differs at one base, so this is likely a read error. At the DNA level, this CDR3 is encoded by other sequences in the same sample as well. The chain combines TRDV2 with TRDJ1, with 8 bases that match TRDD3. TCRdb supplies no J gene; here it was assigned by aligning the nucleotide sequence to germline. Trimming removed 3 bases from V and 1 base from J; junction bases left unmatched: 9. The length of the CDR3 is 16 residues. From germline, CDR1 is GEAIGNYY and CDR2 EKD. The CDR3, as DNA: TGTGCCTGTGACTCATTGGGGGATTCAGCCACCGATAAACTCATCTTT. It encodes CACDSLGDSATDKLIF.

In the case of this clone: One base separates it from a far larger clone, so it is likely a read error. This CDR3 is also generated by other DNA sequences in the sample. This rearrangement joins TRDV2 to TRDJ1; TRDD3 might be the D (5 bases). The J gene was missing in TCRdb and was found by matching the end of the DNA to germline. CDR3 length equals 16 residues. V was trimmed by 0 bases and J by 4 bases, leaving 17 bases between them. Germline-derived CDR1 and CDR2 are GEAIGNYY and EKD. The CDR3 reads CACDTATGGSLDKLIF. For the CDR3, the DNA is TGTGCCTGTGACACCGCTACTGGAGGCTCTCTCGATAAACTCATCTTT.

A word on this clone: A read error likely explains why the TCRdb protein, taken from a much larger clone, differs from this DNA's translation at residue 12; the protein shown is translated from the DNA. V gene TRDV1 combines with J gene TRDJ1, with 12 bases matching TRDD3. Germline V CDR1 and CDR2: TSWWSYY, QGS. This CDR3 region has 17 residues. The junction had 8 bases not matched to a gene; V was cut back by 0 bases and J by 6 bases. The CDR3 sequence is CALGELLGDTPDHKLIF. The CDR3 DNA reads TGTGCTCTTGGGGAACTACTGGGGGATACCCCCGACCATAAACTCATCTTT.

This clone was seen repeatedly, ten times or more. The V call is TRAV23/DV6, the J call TRDJ1, with 11 bases fitting TRDD3. CDR3 length: 17 residues. Germline V gene sequence: CDR1 NTAFDY, CDR2 IRPDVSE (reference sequence). V lost 5 bases and J lost 10; bases outside the gene matches: 22. CDR3 coding DNA: TGTGCAGCGACCTACAAGGTCAGCCTACTGGGGGATAAGCGACTCATCTTT. It encodes CAATYKVSLLGDKRLIF.

This clone was seen ten or more times. A far larger clone differs by one base, so this is likely a read error. The identical CDR3 is also encoded by other nucleotide sequences in the sample. The chain couples TRDV2 to TRDJ2; TRDD3 aligns across 13 bases. There are 19 residues in the CDR3. Germline CDR1 is GEAIGNYY and CDR2 is EKD. CDR3: CACDTVLGDTRALTAQLFF. The CDR3, as DNA: TGTGCCTGTGACACCGTACTGGGGGATACGCGGGCTTTGACAGCGCAACTCTTCTTT.

As concerns this clone: The protein in TCRdb stems from a much larger clone and differs at residue 5 from this DNA's translation, likely a read error; here the protein is translated from the DNA. The V and J genes are TRDV1 and TRDJ1; the match to TRDD3 covers 10 bases. TCRdb does not report a J gene; here it was assigned by matching the DNA to germline references. Germline CDR1 and CDR2: TSWWSYY and QGS. This CDR3 contains 16 residues. Germline trimming cut 8 bases from V and 5 bases from J; bases unmatched to any gene: 14. The CDR3 DNA reads TGTGCTCTTACACTCCCGTACTGGGGGATCTCAGATAAACTCATCTTT. Translation gives CALTLPYWGISDKLIF.

The sample holds a few counts of this clone. The translation of this DNA and the TCRdb protein of a much larger clone differ at residue 20, probably owing to a read error; the protein shown here is translated from the DNA. The V gene call is TRDV1, and the J gene call is absent; the listed D gene, TRDD3, was not tested against the DNA. The CDR3 contains 21 residues. Per the germline V gene, CDR1 is TSWWSYY and CDR2 is QGS. CDR3 sequence reads: CALGEKRRCSGGYEGTYKLTF. Written as DNA, the CDR3 is TGTGCTCTTGGGGAAAAACGGCGTTGTTCTGGGGGATATGAAGGAACTTATAAACTCACCTTT.

As to this clone: Since a far larger clone is one base different, this is likely a read error. Other DNA sequences in this specimen translate into the identical CDR3. This chain connects TRDV2 to TRDJ1; weak D call: TRDD3 (5 bases). TCRdb records no J gene; here it was assigned by comparing the DNA to germline. V was cut by 1 base and J by 2 bases, with 10 bases left in between. The germline gives CDR1 GEAIGNYY, CDR2 EKD. CDR3 length: 14 amino acids. The CDR3 DNA sequence: TGTGCCTGTGACACAGCCGGGATTACCGATAAACTCATCTTT. Translation gives CACDTAGITDKLIF.

About this clone itself: TCRdb attributes to this sequence the protein of a much larger clone, which differs from the DNA translation at residue 13; a read error is likely, and the protein displayed is translated from the DNA. The V gene is TRDV3; the J gene was not called. This CDR3 spans 15 amino acids. Per the germline V gene, CDR1 is TVYSNPD and CDR2 is GDNSRS (reference sequence). The CDR3: CAFIRAAFWADKHIF. Written as DNA, the CDR3 is TGTGCCTTTATACGAGCCGCGTTCTGGGCCGATAAACACATCTTT.

This clone was seen at least ten times. The rearrangement links TRDV1 to TRDJ3, with 12 bases aligning to TRDD3. The CDR3 covers 26 residues. V dropped 3 bases and J dropped 0; count of bases not matched to a gene: 24. The germline gives CDR1 TSWWSYY, CDR2 QGS. CDR3 sequence (DNA): TGTGCTCTTGGGGAGGACCTTCCTACGGGCAGCACTGGGGGATACCGAAGCTCCTGGGACACCCGACAGATGTTTTTC. Encoded protein: CALGEDLPTGSTGGYRSSWDTRQMFF.

Many counts were recorded for this clone. This likely reflects a read error, since a far larger clone is one base away. Other nucleotide sequences from this sample produce the same CDR3. V usage is TRDV2 and J usage is TRDJ1; D call uncertain. The CDR3 runs to 15 residues. Germline lookup yields CDR1 GEAIGNYY and CDR2 EKD. CDR3 nucleotides: TGTGCCTGTGACACCCGTGGGACAACGTCCGATAAACTCATCTTC. This gives the protein CACDTRGTTSDKLIF.

This clone was seen only a few times. TCRdb's entry gives the protein of a much larger clone, which mismatches this DNA's translation at residue 13, likely from a read error; the protein reported here is translated from the DNA. The V gene is TRDV1, the J gene TRDJ2; 9 bases line up with TRDD2. Germline V lookup: CDR1 TSWWSYY, CDR2 QGS. The CDR3 has 20 amino acids. The V segment lost 3 bases and the J segment 0 bases; nucleotides outside the gene matches: 14. The CDR3 protein is CALGDTFLLGDPPLTAQLFF. The DNA of the CDR3 is TGTGCTCTTGGGGATACCTTCCTACTCGGGGATCCCCCTTTGACAGCACAACTCTTCTTT.

Notes on this clone: TCRdb attributes to this sequence the protein of a much larger clone, which differs from the DNA translation at residue 9; a read error is likely, and the protein displayed is translated from the DNA. This chain links TRDV2 with TRDJ1, with 9 positions matching TRDD3. No J gene was available from TCRdb, and it was assigned here by a germline match of the DNA. This CDR3 has 17 amino acids. The V and J ends lost 0 bases and 3 bases, in that order; junction bases with no gene match: 10. Germline V gives CDR1 GEAIGNYY, CDR2 EKD. The CDR3 sequence is CACDTSDPRGYADKLIF. The CDR3 DNA reads as TGTGCCTGTGACACCTCCGATCCTAGGGGATACGCCGATAAACTCATCTTT.